This is a list of T cell receptor beta chains from one sample in a study of T cell changes during pregnancy in multiple sclerosis. Data came from immunoSEQ multiplex PCR; TCRdb stores just in-frame clones and leaves some out. In the table there are tens of thousands of clones, 80% to 95% of which are singletons. The sequencing here drew on CD8+ T cells from peripheral blood mononuclear cells, taken before pregnancy. Source of these receptors: a female donor with multiple sclerosis, enrolled in a pregnancy study. Both conserved end residues are part of each CDR3. Fields, in order: J gene, V gene, clone size, D gene, CDR3 DNA, CDR3 protein. D genes are given only for firm matches. The listing skips clone size in some rows; elsewhere it reads once, few, many or a size class.

TRBJ1-1,TRBV4-1,once,TRBD1,TGCGCCAGCAGCCAGCAGGGGGCGTACACTGAAGCTTTCTTT,CASSQQGAYTEAFF
TRBJ2-7,TRBV5-6,-,TRBD2,TGTGCCAGCAGCTTCCGCGGGGGGGCCTACGAGCAGTACTTC,CASSFRGGAYEQYF
TRBJ2-5,TRBV7-8,-,-,TGTGCCAGCAGCTTACCGGGAAGGAAGACCCAGTACTTC,CASSLPGRKTQYF
TRBJ2-5,TRBV21-1,-,-,TGTGCCAGCAGTGGGGGCGAGGAGACCCAGTACTTC,CASSGGEETQYF
TRBJ1-1,TRBV7-6,-,-,TGTGCCAGCAGCTCCCCCCGGGGGACGAACACTGAAGCTTTCTTT,CASSSPRGTNTEAFF
TRBJ1-6,TRBV2,-,TRBD1,TGTGCCAGCAGTGAATACAGGGGGGGATCACCCCTCCACTTT,CASSEYRGGSPLHF
TRBJ1-5,TRBV28,-,TRBD1,TGTGCCAGCAGTTTGGGACAGGGGAGCAATCAGCCCCAGCATTTT,CASSLGQGSNQPQHF
TRBJ2-7,TRBV27,-,-,TGTGCCAGCAGTGAGGTCGCGGGTAGCGAGCAGTACTTC,CASSEVAGSEQYF
TRBJ1-1,TRBV27,once,-,TGTGCCAGCAGCCTGGCCCTGAACACTGAAGCTTTCTTT,CASSLALNTEAFF
TRBJ2-2,TRBV27,-,TRBD1,TGTGCCAGCAGCCGGGACAGGGGCTCTACCGGGGAGCTGTTTTTT,CASSRDRGSTGELFF
TRBJ2-7,TRBV6-1,-,TRBD1,TGTGCCAGCAGGCACCGGGACAGCTCCTACGAGCAGTACTTC,CASRHRDSSYEQYF
TRBJ2-2,TRBV6-5,-,-,TGTGCCAGCAGAGGGACATTCGCGAACACCGGGGAGCTGTTTTTT,CASRGTFANTGELFF
TRBJ1-3,TRBV7-6,-,-,TGTGCCAGCAGCTTAGGAGGGCCCAGAAACACCATATATTTT,CASSLGGPRNTIYF
TRBJ1-1,TRBV29-1,-,-,TGCAGCGGGGGAAGGGAACAGGCTGAAGCTTTCTTT,CSGGREQAEAFF
TRBJ2-2,TRBV27,-,TRBD2,TGTGCCAGCAGTAAACTGTCTAGCGGGAGGGCCGGGGTCGGGGAGCTGTTTTTT,CASSKLSSGRAGVGELFF
TRBJ2-3,TRBV15,-,-,TGTGCCACCAGCAGAGTGAGGGGGGGCACAGATACGCAATATTTT,CATSRVRGGTDTQYF
TRBJ1-2,TRBV7-9,once,TRBD1,TGTGCCAGCAGCTTCCAGGACAGGGGTTTCTATGGCTACACCTTC,CASSFQDRGFYGYTF
TRBJ1-4,TRBV18,-,-,TGTGCCAGCTCACCACGACAGGAAAATGAAAAACTGTTTTTT,CASSPRQENEKLFF
TRBJ2-1,TRBV7-9,-,TRBD2,TGTGCCAGCAGCTTTGACAGGGAGACTAGCGGGAGGTATTACAATGAGCAGTTCTTC,CASSFDRETSGRYYNEQFF
TRBJ2-3,TRBV9,-,TRBD1,TGTGCCAGCAGCAACCGACAGGGCGGGACAGATACGCAGTATTTT,CASSNRQGGTDTQYF
TRBJ2-3,TRBV9,-,TRBD2,TGTGCCAGCAGCTTAAGTAGCGGGACTCGCACAGATACGCAGTATTTT,CASSLSSGTRTDTQYF
TRBJ2-1,TRBV10-3,once,-,TGTGCCATCAGGAAAACCGGCGGAAATTCCTACAATGAGCAGTTCTTC,CAIRKTGGNSYNEQFF
TRBJ2-7,TRBV28,-,TRBD1,TGTGCCAGCAGTTTAGGACAGGGGGGCTACGAGCAGTACTTC,CASSLGQGGYEQYF
TRBJ1-1,TRBV9,-,-,TGTGCCAGCAGCGTAGGAGGAGGCAGGTCTTCTGAAGCTTTCTTT,CASSVGGGRSSEAFF
TRBJ1-5,TRBV5-4,few,-,TGTGCCAGCAGCTCGCCCATGAATAGAGGGTTCAGCAATCAGCCCCAGCATTTT,CASSSPMNRGFSNQPQHF
TRBJ1-4,TRBV9,-,-,TGTGCCAGCAGCGGACAGGTCGAAAAACTGTTTTTT,CASSGQVEKLFF
TRBJ1-3,TRBV30,-,-,TGTGCCGGGGGTGAGAGAGGAAACACCATATATTTT,CAGGERGNTIYF
TRBJ2-3,TRBV7-8,-,TRBD2,TGTGCCAGCAGCTTACGAACTAGCGGGGGCCACCTTAGCACAGATACGCAGTATTTT,CASSLRTSGGHLSTDTQYF
TRBJ2-7,TRBV30,-,TRBD2,TGTGCCTGGGGGGGGGAGGCCTCCTACGAGCAGTACTTC,CAWGGEASYEQYF
TRBJ2-1,TRBV7-9,-,TRBD1,TGTGCCAGCAGCACCGGGGACAGGGGAGGGGAGCAGTTCTTC,CASSTGDRGGEQFF
TRBJ2-2,TRBV19,few,-,TGTGCCAGTAGTTTTGGGGCTGCCGGGGAGCTGTTTTTT,CASSFGAAGELFF
TRBJ1-2,TRBV27,once,-,TGTGCCAGCGCGACAGTGGGGTCCTTTAACTATGGCTACACCTTC,CASATVGSFNYGYTF
TRBJ2-3,TRBV7-9,-,-,TGTGCCAGCAGCACGAGGCAGGGTAGCACAGATACGCAGTATTTT,CASSTRQGSTDTQYF
TRBJ2-5,TRBV9,-,TRBD1,TGTGCCAGCAGCGTAGCGGCAGGGGGCCAGGGAGGGACCCAGTACTTC,CASSVAAGGQGGTQYF
TRBJ2-5,TRBV5-1,-,-,TGCGCCAGCAGCTTGGAGGGAGGTCCCCTAGAGACCCAGTACTTC,CASSLEGGPLETQYF
TRBJ2-2,TRBV10-1,-,TRBD1,TGCGCCAGCAGCGCCGGGACAGGGTTTAGCGGGGAGCTGTTTTTT,CASSAGTGFSGELFF
TRBJ2-1,TRBV28,once,-,TGTGCCAGCAAGCCGAACGCTGACTCCTACAATGAGCAGTTCTTC,CASKPNADSYNEQFF
TRBJ2-7,TRBV14,-,-,TGTGCCAGCAGCCAAGATGAGGCTTTACCCTACGAGCAGTACTTC,CASSQDEALPYEQYF
TRBJ2-7,TRBV11-2,-,TRBD1,TGTGCCAGCAGCGTGGGACAGGGCTACGAGCAGTACTTC,CASSVGQGYEQYF
TRBJ1-2,TRBV25-1,-,TRBD1,TGTGCCAGCAGTGACGTTAGGACAGGGAGAAATTACGGTGGCTACACCTTC,CASSDVRTGRNYGGYTF
TRBJ1-5,TRBV2,few,TRBD1,TGTGCCAGCAGTGCGGGACAGGGGGGCAATCAGCCCCAGCATTTT,CASSAGQGGNQPQHF
TRBJ2-1,TRBV5-1,once,TRBD2,TGCGCCAGCAGCTTGGGCGGGGGGGGTGATGAGCAGTTCTTC,CASSLGGGGDEQFF
TRBJ1-5,TRBV2,-,TRBD1,TGTGCCAGCAGTTCAGCCGGGACAGGTTCTCAGCCCCAGCATTTT,CASSSAGTGSQPQHF
TRBJ2-1,TRBV13,-,-,TGTGCCAGCAGCCTACTTGGGGCTACTTACAATGAGCAGTTCTTC,CASSLLGATYNEQFF
TRBJ1-2,TRBV9,-,-,TGTGCCAGCAGCGACACCTCCTATGGCTACACCTTC,CASSDTSYGYTF
TRBJ2-1,TRBV2,-,TRBD2,TGTGCCAGCAGCCTCGGGACTAGCGGAGCGCAGAATGAGCAGTTCTTC,CASSLGTSGAQNEQFF
TRBJ2-3,TRBV27,-,TRBD1,TGTGCCAGCAGTTTATTGGGACAGCATTACGGCACAGATACGCAGTATTTT,CASSLLGQHYGTDTQYF
TRBJ2-1,TRBV18,-,-,TGTGCCAGCTCACCATCGGGTGTGGCGGGCCCCAACAATGAGCAGTTCTTC,CASSPSGVAGPNNEQFF
TRBJ1-4,TRBV6-1,-,-,TGTGCCAGCAGTGAAGGCCAGGGTAATGAAAAACTGTTTTTT,CASSEGQGNEKLFF
TRBJ1-2,TRBV4-1,-,TRBD1,TGCGCCAGCAGCCAAGAGTGGGACAGGGGAAACTATGGCTACACCTTC,CASSQEWDRGNYGYTF
TRBJ2-7,TRBV10-3,once,-,TGTGCCATCAGGGGCCGGGACAACTACGAGCAGTACTTC,CAIRGRDNYEQYF
TRBJ2-1,TRBV7-3,-,-,TGTGCCAGCAGCTTTCAACGGACAGCCTACAATGAGCAGTTCTTC,CASSFQRTAYNEQFF
TRBJ2-7,TRBV27,-,TRBD1,TGTGCCAGCAGTTTCCCAGGGGGCCTGGACGAGCAGTACTTC,CASSFPGGLDEQYF
TRBJ2-7,TRBV28,-,TRBD1,TGTGCCAGCAGTCCAACGAATGGACAGGGGTTTTACTACGAGCAGTACTTC,CASSPTNGQGFYYEQYF
TRBJ2-2,TRBV27,-,-,TGTGCCAGCAGCCCCGGACTGAACACCGGGGAGCTGTTTTTT,CASSPGLNTGELFF